This T cell receptor (beta chain) was recorded in a study of CD8+CD57+ T cells in acquired aplastic anemia. The patients chosen for sequencing had shown expansion of CD8+CD57+ cells (detected by flow cytometry). Genomic DNA constituted the template upon which TCR beta VDJ and CDR3 profiling was performed. TCRdb ran MiXCR on the reads and lists one entry per CDR3 protein. The table has around 430,000 distinct CDR3 sequences, roughly 34% seen once; the top ten hold nearly 0.85%. The CDR3 covers 16 residues. Germline CDR1 and CDR2: SGHKS and YYEKEE (reference sequence). With 2 bases removed from V and 8 bases from J, the gap between germline ends came to 22 bases.

Sequences were obtained from sorted CD4+, CD8+, or CD8+CD57+ T cells (not recorded which) from PBMCs. This clonotype was obtained from a human donor with aplastic anemia. The chain is built from TRBV5-5 and TRBJ1-2; maybe TRBD1 (6 bases). The chain's CDR3 is CASSFGGAGASRGYTF. In nucleotides, the CDR3 is TGTGCCAGCAGCTTCGGTGGGGCAGGGGCTTCTAGAGGCTACACCTTC.